The sequence of this TCR beta chain was determined in a study of OX40 agonist ivuxolimab in advanced cancers. CDR1 MNHEY and CDR2 SVGAGI come from the germline V gene. The CDR3 is 13 amino acids. V lost 1 base to trimming and J lost 7 bases, with 11 bases between them. Some clones are missing from TCRdb's copy, which holds only in-frame ones; the method was immunoSEQ multiplex PCR. This repertoire shows tens of thousands of clones, under 90% found once; its top ten account for roughly 10%. The clonotype originates from an adult with an advanced solid tumor such as melanoma, head and neck, liver or kidney cancer. Sample: CD4+ or CD8+ T cells sorted from blood, taken in a trial of the OX40 agonist ivuxolimab. The chain is built from TRBV6-5 and TRBJ2-7; D unclear. DNA for the CDR3: TGTGCCAGCAGTTACTTGGAGTACGGTGAGCAGTACTTC. Its protein product is CASSYLEYGEQYF.